The source of this TCR beta chain is a study of post-analysis software for immune sequencing data. Study-level points and caveats: A few TRBV segments (TRBV5-6, TRBV5-1 and TRBV20-1 among them) occurred more frequently in patients than in controls.

The authors incorporated unique molecular identifiers into the TCR beta cDNA libraries. When about 1 to 11 million T cells were used, they gave 500,000 or so cDNA molecules. TCRdb independently ran MiXCR on the PCR reads; one entry per CDR3 protein. The repertoire holds roughly 800,000 distinct CDR3 sequences, less than 35% seen once, with around 0.6% in the top ten. Comment on this clonotype: No antigen is known for it.

CDR1 and CDR2 from the germline V gene are MNHNY and SVGAGI (reference sequence). Between the trimmed V and J ends, which lost 2 bases and 2 bases, there was a span of 6 bases. The CDR3 runs to 14 residues. This TCR came from a girl aged 5-17 years with multiple sclerosis. The sequenced sample was blood. The chain is built from TRBV6-6 and TRBJ2-2; D gene unclear. CDR3 in DNA: TGTGCCAGCAGTTACACACTTAACACCGGGGAGCTGTTTTTT. Translation: CASSYTLNTGELFF.